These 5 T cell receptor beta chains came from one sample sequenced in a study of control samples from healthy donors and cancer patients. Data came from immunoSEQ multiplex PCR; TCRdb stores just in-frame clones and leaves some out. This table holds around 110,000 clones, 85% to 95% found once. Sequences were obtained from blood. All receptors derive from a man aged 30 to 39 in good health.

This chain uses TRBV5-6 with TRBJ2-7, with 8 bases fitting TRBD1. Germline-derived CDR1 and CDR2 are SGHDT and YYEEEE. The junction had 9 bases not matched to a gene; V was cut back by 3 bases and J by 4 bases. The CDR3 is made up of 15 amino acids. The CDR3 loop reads CASSSGTGGTYEQYF. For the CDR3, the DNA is TGTGCCAGCAGCTCGGGGACAGGAGGGACATACGAGCAGTACTTC.

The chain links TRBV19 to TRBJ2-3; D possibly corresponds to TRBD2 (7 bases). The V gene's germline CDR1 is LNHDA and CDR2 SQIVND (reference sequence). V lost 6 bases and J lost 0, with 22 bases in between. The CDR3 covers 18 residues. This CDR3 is CASSLHPPGGPSTDTQYF. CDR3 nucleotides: TGTGCCAGTAGCCTACACCCCCCCGGGGGGCCAAGCACAGATACGCAGTATTTT.

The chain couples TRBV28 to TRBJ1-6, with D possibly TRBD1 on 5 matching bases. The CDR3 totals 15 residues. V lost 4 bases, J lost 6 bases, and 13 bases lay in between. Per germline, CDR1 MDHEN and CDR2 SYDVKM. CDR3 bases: TGTGCCAGCAGTTCGCCCCAGGGTGGTAATTCACCCCTCCACTTT. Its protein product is CASSSPQGGNSPLHF. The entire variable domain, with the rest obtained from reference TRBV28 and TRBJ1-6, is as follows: DVKVTQSSRYLVKRTGEKVFLECVQDMDHENMFWYRQDPGLGLRLIYFSYDVKMKEKGDIPEGYSVSREKKERFSLILESASTNQTSMYLCASSSPQGGNSPLHFGNGTRLTVT.

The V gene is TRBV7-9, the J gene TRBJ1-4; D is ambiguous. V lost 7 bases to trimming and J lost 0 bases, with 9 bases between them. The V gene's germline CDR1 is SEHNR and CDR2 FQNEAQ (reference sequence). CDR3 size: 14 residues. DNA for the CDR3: TGTGCCAGCACCATGAGTGCAACTAATGAAAAACTGTTTTTT. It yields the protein CASTMSATNEKLFF. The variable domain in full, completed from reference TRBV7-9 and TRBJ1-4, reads DTGVSQNPRHKITKRGQNVTFRCDPISEHNRLYWYRQTLGQGPEFLTYFQNEAQLEKSRLLSDRFSAERPKGSFSTLEIQRTEQGDSAMYLCASTMSATNEKLFFGSGTQLSVL.

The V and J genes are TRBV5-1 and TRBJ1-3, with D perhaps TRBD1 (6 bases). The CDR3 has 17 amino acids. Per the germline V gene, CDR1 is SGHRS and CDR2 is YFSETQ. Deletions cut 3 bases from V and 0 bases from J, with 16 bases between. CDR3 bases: TGCGCCAGCAGCTCGGCTGTCCAGGGGAGCTCTGGAAACACCATATATTTT. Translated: CASSSAVQGSSGNTIYF.